The rows below give T cell receptor beta chains drawn from one sample of a study of CD8 T cells in Susac syndrome. TCRdb ran MiXCR on the immunoSEQ multiplex PCR reads and lists one entry per CDR3 protein. Of a few hundred thousand distinct CDR3 sequences in the sample, 90% to 95% are singletons; the top ten hold roughly 0.15%. Sequencing was performed on CD8+ T cells from PBMCs. The origin of the receptors is a human donor with multiple sclerosis. CDR3s include the opening cysteine and the closing phenylalanine or tryptophan. D genes are given only for firm matches. Rows give clone size only sometimes, using once, few, many, or a class for an expanded clone.

D gene: TRBD1
J gene: TRBJ2-7
CDR3 length: 14
V gene: TRBV27
clone size: once
CDR3 DNA: TGTGCCAGCAGTCAACAGGGGGAGGCCTACGAGCAGTACTTC
CDR3 protein: CASSQQGEAYEQYF

D gene: TRBD1
J gene: TRBJ1-5
CDR3 length: 16
V gene: TRBV27
clone size: .
CDR3 DNA: TGTGCCAGCAGTTTACGGACAGGTGATCCCAATCAGCCCCAGCATTTT
CDR3 protein: CASSLRTGDPNQPQHF

D gene: TRBD1
J gene: TRBJ2-1
CDR3 length: 17
V gene: TRBV7-8
clone size: .
CDR3 DNA: TGTGCCAGCAGCCTGGAGGCCGGGACAGGGGGGGACAATGAGCAGTTCTTC
CDR3 protein: CASSLEAGTGGDNEQFF

D gene: .
J gene: TRBJ1-2
CDR3 length: 13
V gene: TRBV20-1
clone size: .
CDR3 DNA: TGCAGTGCTAGAGGGACGGGGGATTATGGCTACACCTTC
CDR3 protein: CSARGTGDYGYTF

D gene: .
J gene: TRBJ2-3
CDR3 length: 15
V gene: TRBV5-4
clone size: .
CDR3 DNA: TGTGCCAGCAGCTTGGAAGCTTTGGGATCAGATACGCAGTATTTT
CDR3 protein: CASSLEALGSDTQYF

D gene: TRBD2
J gene: TRBJ2-7
CDR3 length: 14
V gene: TRBV5-6
clone size: .
CDR3 DNA: TGTGCCAGCAGCTTGGTGCGGGAGCGCGACGAGCAGTACTTC
CDR3 protein: CASSLVRERDEQYF

D gene: TRBD1
J gene: TRBJ2-7
CDR3 length: 16
V gene: TRBV19
clone size: .
CDR3 DNA: TGTGCCAGTAGCGAGACGGGACAGGGCCTCACCTACGAGCAGTACTTC
CDR3 protein: CASSETGQGLTYEQYF

D gene: TRBD2
J gene: TRBJ2-7
CDR3 length: 16
V gene: TRBV9
clone size: few
CDR3 DNA: TGTGCCAGCAGCGTAACCGGGACTAGCAGCGGGACGAGCAAGTACTTC
CDR3 protein: CASSVTGTSSGTSKYF

D gene: .
J gene: TRBJ2-6
CDR3 length: 13
V gene: TRBV7-9
clone size: .
CDR3 DNA: TGTGCCAGCAGCTTATCCCAGGGCCCGGAATTGACTTTC
CDR3 protein: CASSLSQGPELTF

D gene: .
J gene: TRBJ2-3
CDR3 length: 15
V gene: TRBV6-4
clone size: .
CDR3 DNA: TGTGCCAGCAGAGAGGGAGGAGGTGGCACAGATACGCAGTATTTT
CDR3 protein: CASREGGGGTDTQYF

D gene: TRBD1
J gene: TRBJ2-7
CDR3 length: 14
V gene: TRBV3-1
clone size: .
CDR3 DNA: TGTGCCAGCAGACCACGGGACAGGGTCCACGAGCAGTACTTC
CDR3 protein: CASRPRDRVHEQYF

D gene: .
J gene: TRBJ2-3
CDR3 length: 14
V gene: TRBV9
clone size: .
CDR3 DNA: TGTGCCAGCAGCCCAATGGGGGGAAGAGATACGCAGTATTTT
CDR3 protein: CASSPMGGRDTQYF

D gene: .
J gene: TRBJ2-1
CDR3 length: 11
V gene: TRBV19
clone size: .
CDR3 DNA: TGTGCCAGTAGTATTGCGGCAGACCAGTTCTTC
CDR3 protein: CASSIAADQFF

D gene: .
J gene: TRBJ2-7
CDR3 length: 11
V gene: TRBV7-2
clone size: .
CDR3 DNA: TGTGCCAGCAGCTTAAGCATCGAGCAGTACTTC
CDR3 protein: CASSLSIEQYF